What follows is one T cell receptor beta chain and its context. Its antigen is as yet unknown. Trimming stripped 2 bases from V and 6 bases from J, with 17 bases between. This CDR3 has 15 residues. CDR1 and CDR2 (germline): PRHDT, FYEKMQ (reference sequence). Between about 2014 and 2018, patients underwent resection in Japan or China. Premalignant or tumor cells were enriched by macro-dissection after pathologic assessment. The protocol was immunoSEQ multiplex PCR, while the TCRdb copy is restricted to in-frame clones and leaves out a portion. There are over 30,000 clones in the sample; 60% to 75% occur only once, and 5.5% to 7.5% lies in the top ten. The sample comes from a study of immune evolution from preneoplasia to lung adenocarcinoma. Study-wide results and limits: Later-stage lesions appeared to have more T cells, more diversity, less clonality. Normal lung had the highest top T cell clone frequencies.

This clonotype was obtained from a person between 60 and 69 years old with lung adenocarcinoma. The sample consisted of FFPE invasive lung adenocarcinoma tissue. The chain joins TRBV13 to TRBJ2-7; weak D call: TRBD2 (6 bases). CDR3 region: CASSLSGVPPFEQYF. CDR3 bases: TGTGCCAGCAGCTTATCGGGGGTCCCCCCCTTCGAGCAGTACTTC.